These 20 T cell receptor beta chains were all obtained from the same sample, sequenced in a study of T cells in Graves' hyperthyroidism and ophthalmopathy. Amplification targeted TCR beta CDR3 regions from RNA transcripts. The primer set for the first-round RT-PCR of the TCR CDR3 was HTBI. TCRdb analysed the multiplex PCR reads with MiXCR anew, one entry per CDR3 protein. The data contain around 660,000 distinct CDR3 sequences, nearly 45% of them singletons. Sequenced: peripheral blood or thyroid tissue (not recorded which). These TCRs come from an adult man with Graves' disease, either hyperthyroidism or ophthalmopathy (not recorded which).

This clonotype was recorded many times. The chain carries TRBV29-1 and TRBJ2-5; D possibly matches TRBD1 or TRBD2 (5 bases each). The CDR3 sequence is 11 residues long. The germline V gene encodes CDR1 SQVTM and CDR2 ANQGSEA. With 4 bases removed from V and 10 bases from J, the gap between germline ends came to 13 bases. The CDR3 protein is CSVVEGMNQYF. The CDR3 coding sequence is TGCAGCGTTGTCGAGGGGATGAACCAGTACTTC.

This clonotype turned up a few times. The CDR3 spells CASTRERGEKLFF. In DNA, the CDR3 is TGTGCCAGCACCCGGGAGCGAGGAGAAAAACTGTTTTTT. The chain has TRBV7-9 and TRBJ1-4; D gene ambiguous. The CDR3 extends over 13 amino acids. The germline V and J ends were trimmed by 7 bases and 8 bases, with 14 bases remaining between them. The germline CDR1 and CDR2 sequences are SEHNR and FQNEAQ (reference sequence).

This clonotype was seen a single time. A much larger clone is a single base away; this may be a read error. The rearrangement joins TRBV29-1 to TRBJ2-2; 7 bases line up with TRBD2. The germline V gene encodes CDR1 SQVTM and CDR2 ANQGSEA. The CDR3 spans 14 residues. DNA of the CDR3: TGCAGCGTTGGGGAGGGCTTCCTCACCGGGGGGCTGTTTTTT. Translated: CSVGEGFLTGGLFF.

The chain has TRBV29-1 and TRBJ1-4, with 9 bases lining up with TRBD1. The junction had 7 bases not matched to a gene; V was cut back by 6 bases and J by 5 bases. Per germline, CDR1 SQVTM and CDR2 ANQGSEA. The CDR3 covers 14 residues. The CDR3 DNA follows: TGCAGCGTCGTAACAGGGGGCAAGAATGAAAAACTGTTTTTT. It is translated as CSVVTGGKNEKLFF.

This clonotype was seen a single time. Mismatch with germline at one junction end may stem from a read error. The CDR3, as DNA: TGTGCCAGCAGCTTAATGACTTATCAAGGGACCCAGTACTTC. This encodes CASSLMTYQGTQYF. The rearrangement links TRBV7-3 to TRBJ2-5, with D uncertain. Germline CDR1 SGHTA, CDR2 FQGTGA. The CDR3 is 14 amino acids.

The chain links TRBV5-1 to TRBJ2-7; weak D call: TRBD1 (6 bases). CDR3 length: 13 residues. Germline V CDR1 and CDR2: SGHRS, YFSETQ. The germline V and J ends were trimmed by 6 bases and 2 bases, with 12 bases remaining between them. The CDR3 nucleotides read TGCGCCAGCAAGGGGGAATCCCCCTACGAGCAGTACTTC. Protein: CASKGESPYEQYF. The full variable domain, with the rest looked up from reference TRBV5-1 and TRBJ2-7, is KAGVTQTPRYLIKTRGQQVTLSCSPISGHRSVSWYQQTPGQGLQFLFEYFSETQRNKGNFPGRFSGRQFSNSRSEMNVSTLELGDSALYLCASKGESPYEQYFGPGTRLTVT.

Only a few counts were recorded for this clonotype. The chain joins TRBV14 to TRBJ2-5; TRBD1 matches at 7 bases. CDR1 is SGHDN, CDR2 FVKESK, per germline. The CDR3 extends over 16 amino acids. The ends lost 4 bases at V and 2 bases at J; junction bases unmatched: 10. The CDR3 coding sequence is TGTGCCAGCAGCCCACGACAGGGCAGATTACAAGAGACCCAGTACTTC. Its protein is CASSPRQGRLQETQYF.

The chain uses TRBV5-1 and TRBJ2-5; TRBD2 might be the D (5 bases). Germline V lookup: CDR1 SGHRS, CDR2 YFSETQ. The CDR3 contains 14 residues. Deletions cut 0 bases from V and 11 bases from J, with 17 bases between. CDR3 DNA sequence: TGCGCCAGCAGCTTGGGAGGGAATCAGCCCCAGCAGTACTTC. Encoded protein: CASSLGGNQPQQYF.

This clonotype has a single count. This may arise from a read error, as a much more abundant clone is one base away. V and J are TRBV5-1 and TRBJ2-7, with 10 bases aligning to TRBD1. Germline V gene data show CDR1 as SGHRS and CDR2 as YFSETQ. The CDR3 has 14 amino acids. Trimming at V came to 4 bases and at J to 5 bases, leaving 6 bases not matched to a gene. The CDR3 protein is CASSTGQGRNEQYF. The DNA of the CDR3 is TGCGCCAGCAGCACGGGACAGGGGAGGAACGAGCAGTACTTC.

The CDR3 region is CASSLGTGLSVNYGYTF. CDR3 DNA: TGTGCCAGCAGCTTAGGGACAGGGCTATCCGTTAACTATGGCTACACCTTC. This chain connects TRBV14 to TRBJ1-2; 9 positions agree with TRBD1. The CDR3 spans 17 residues. Germline CDR1 and CDR2: SGHDN and FVKESK. V shed 5 bases, J shed 1 base, and the junction held 11 bases outside the gene matches.

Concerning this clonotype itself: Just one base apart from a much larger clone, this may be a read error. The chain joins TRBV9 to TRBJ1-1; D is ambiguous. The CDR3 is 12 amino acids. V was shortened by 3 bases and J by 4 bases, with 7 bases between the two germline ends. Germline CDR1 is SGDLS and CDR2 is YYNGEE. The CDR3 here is CASSATGTEAFF. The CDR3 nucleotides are TGTGCCAGCAGCGCTACCGGCACTGAAGCTTTCTTT.

CDR3 in amino acids: CASSPGTGIQREKLFF. The CDR3 DNA reads TGTGCCAGCAGCCCCGGGACAGGGATTCAACGTGAAAAACTGTTTTTT. V and J are TRBV12-3 or TRBV12-4 and TRBJ1-4; 9 bases line up with TRBD1. V was clipped by 6 bases and J by 7 bases; unmatched bases: 12. CDR3 length equals 16 residues.

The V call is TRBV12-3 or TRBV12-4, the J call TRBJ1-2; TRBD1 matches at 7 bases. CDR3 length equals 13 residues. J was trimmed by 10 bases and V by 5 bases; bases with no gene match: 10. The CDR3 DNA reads TGTGCCAGCAGTATCAGGGACAGTCGAGCCTACACCTTC. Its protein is CASSIRDSRAYTF.

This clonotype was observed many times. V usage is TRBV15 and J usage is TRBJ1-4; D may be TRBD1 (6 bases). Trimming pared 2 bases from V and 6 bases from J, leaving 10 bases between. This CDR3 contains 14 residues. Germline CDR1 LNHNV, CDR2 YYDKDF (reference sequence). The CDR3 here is CATSRQGSYEKLFF. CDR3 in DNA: TGTGCCACCAGCAGACAGGGGAGTTATGAAAAACTGTTTTTT.

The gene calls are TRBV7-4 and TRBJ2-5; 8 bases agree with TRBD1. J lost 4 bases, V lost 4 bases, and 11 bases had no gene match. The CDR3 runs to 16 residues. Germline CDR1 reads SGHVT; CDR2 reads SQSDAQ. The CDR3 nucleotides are TGTGCCAGCAGCTCTCAGAGCACGGACAGGGTAGAGACCCAGTACTTC. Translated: CASSSQSTDRVETQYF. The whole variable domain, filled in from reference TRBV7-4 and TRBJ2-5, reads GAGVSQSPRYKVAKRGRDVALRCDSISGHVTLYWYRQTLGQGSEVLTYSQSDAQRDKSGRPSGRFSAERPERSVSTLKIQRTEQGDSAVYLCASSSQSTDRVETQYFGPGTRLLVL.

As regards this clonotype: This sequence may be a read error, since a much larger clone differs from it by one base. The CDR3 sequence is CASSSRERSTEAFF. The CDR3 bases are TGTGCCAGCAGCTCGCGGGAACGGAGTACTGAAGCTTTCTTT. The chain couples TRBV7-9 to TRBJ1-1; D remains unclear. The CDR3 runs 14 residues. The germline V gene has CDR1 SEHNR and CDR2 FQNEAQ (reference sequence). Trimming took off 4 bases at V and 5 bases at J, with 14 bases between the two ends.

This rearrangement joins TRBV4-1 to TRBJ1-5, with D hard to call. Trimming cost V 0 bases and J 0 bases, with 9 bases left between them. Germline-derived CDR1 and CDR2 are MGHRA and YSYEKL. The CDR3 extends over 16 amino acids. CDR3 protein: CASSQDPGSSNQPQHF. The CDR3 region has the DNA TGCGCCAGCAGCCAAGATCCGGGTTCTAGCAATCAGCCCCAGCATTTT.

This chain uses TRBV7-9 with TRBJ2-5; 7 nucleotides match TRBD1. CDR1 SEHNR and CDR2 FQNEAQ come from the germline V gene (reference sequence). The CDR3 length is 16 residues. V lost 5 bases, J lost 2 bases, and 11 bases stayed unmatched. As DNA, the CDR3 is TGTGCCAGCAGCAACAGACAGGGAGATATTCAAGAGACCCAGTACTTC. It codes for CASSNRQGDIQETQYF.

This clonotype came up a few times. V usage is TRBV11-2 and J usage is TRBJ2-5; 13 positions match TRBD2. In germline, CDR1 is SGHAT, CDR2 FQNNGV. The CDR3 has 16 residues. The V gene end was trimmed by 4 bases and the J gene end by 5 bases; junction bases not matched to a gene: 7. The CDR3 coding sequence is TGTGCCAGCAGCTCCGGGACTAGCGGGATCGCGGAGACCCAGTACTTC. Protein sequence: CASSSGTSGIAETQYF.

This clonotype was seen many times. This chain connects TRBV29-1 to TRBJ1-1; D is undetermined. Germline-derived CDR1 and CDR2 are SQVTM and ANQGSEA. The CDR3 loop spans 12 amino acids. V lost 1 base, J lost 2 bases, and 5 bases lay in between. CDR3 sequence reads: CSVEVRNTEAFF. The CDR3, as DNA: TGCAGCGTTGAAGTTCGCAACACTGAAGCTTTCTTT.